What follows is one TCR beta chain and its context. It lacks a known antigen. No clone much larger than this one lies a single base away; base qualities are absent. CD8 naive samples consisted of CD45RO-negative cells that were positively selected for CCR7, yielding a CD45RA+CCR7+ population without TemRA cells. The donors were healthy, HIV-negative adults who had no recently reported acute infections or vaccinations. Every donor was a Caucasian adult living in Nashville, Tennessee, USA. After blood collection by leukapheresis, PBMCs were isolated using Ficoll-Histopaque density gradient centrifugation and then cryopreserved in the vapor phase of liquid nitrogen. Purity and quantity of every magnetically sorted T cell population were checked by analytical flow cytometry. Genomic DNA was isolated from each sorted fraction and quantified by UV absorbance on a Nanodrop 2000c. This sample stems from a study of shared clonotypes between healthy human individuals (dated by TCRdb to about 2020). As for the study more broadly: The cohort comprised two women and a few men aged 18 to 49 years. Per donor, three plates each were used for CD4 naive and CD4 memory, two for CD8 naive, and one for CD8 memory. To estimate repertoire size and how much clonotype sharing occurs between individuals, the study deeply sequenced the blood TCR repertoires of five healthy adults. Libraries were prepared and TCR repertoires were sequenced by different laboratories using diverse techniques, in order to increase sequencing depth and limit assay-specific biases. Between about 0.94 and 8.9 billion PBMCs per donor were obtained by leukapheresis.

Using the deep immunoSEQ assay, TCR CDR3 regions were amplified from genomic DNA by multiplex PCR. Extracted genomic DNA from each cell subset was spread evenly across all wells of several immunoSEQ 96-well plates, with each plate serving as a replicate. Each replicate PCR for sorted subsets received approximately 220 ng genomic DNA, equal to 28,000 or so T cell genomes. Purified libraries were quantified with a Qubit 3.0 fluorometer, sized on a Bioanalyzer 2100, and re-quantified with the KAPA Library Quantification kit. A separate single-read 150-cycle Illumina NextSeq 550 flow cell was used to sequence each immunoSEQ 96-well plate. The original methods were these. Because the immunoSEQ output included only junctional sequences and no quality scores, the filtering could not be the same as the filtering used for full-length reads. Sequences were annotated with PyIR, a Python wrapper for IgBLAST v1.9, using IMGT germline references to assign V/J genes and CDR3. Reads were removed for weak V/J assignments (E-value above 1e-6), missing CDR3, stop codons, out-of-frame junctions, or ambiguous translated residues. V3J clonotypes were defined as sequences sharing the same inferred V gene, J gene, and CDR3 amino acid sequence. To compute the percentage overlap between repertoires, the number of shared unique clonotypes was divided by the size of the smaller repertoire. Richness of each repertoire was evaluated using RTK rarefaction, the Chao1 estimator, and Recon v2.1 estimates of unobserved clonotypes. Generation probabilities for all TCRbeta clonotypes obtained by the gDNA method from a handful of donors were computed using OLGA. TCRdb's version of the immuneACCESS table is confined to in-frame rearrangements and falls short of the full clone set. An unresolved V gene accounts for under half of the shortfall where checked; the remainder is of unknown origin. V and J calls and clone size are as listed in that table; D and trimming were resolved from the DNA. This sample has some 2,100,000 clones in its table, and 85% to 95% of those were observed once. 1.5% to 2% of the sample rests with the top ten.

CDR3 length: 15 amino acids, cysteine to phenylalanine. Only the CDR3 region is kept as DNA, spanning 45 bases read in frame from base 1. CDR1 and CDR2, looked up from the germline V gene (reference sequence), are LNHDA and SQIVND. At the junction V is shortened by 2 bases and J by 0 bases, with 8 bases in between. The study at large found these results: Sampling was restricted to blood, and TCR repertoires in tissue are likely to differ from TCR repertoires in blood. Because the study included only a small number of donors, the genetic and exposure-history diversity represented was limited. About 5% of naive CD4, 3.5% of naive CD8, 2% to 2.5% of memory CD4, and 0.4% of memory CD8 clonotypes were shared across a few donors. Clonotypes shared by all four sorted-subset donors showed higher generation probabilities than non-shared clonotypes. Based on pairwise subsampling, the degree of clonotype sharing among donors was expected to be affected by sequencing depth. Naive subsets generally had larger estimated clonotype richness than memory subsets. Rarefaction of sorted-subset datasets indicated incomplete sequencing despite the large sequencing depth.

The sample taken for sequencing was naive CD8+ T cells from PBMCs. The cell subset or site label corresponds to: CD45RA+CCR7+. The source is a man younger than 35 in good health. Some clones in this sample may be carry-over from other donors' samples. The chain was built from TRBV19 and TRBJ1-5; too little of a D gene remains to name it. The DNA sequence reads TGTGCCAGTAGTATACCAGGCTATAGCAATCAGCCCCAGCATTTT. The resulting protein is CASSIPGYSNQPQHF.